This TCR beta chain was profiled in a study of blood T cell repertoires in COVID-19. At the level of the study: Sample material is recorded as cDNA or gDNA derived from T cells, B-cell-depleted T cells, or PBMCs.

Germline-derived CDR1 and CDR2 are SGDLS and YYNGEE. This CDR3 has 14 amino acids. V was trimmed by 3 bases and J by 3 bases, leaving 11 bases between them. Some clones are missing from TCRdb's copy, which holds only in-frame ones; the method was immunoSEQ multiplex PCR. The sample shows roughly 71,000 clones, roughly 85% of them seen only once. The V call is TRBV9, the J call TRBJ2-3; possibly TRBD1 for D (6 bases). This sequence was found in a middle-aged man with acute or convalescent COVID-19. Sequencing used peripheral blood. The CDR3 sequence: CASSEGTPTDTQYF. The CDR3, as DNA: TGTGCCAGCAGCGAGGGGACACCTACAGATACGCAGTATTTT.